This T cell receptor (beta chain) was identified in a study of blood T cell repertoires in COVID-19. As for the study in general: Some COVID-19 samples were acute and others convalescent; all came from the United States, Italy and Spain. In each case, the material was cDNA or gDNA derived from T cells, B-cell-depleted T cells, or PBMCs.

The data were produced by immunoSEQ multiplex PCR, yet TCRdb's version contains in-frame clones alone and is incomplete. The table records roughly 290,000 clones, around 85% of them present only once. The CDR3 is 16 residues long. V lost 4 bases to trimming and J lost 2 bases; unmatched junction nucleotides: 9. Germline assignment: CDR1 WNHNN and CDR2 SYGVQD (reference sequence). This TCR came from a woman in her thirties or forties who had recovered from COVID-19. The chain uses TRBV10-1 and TRBJ2-3; 7 bases are a match to TRBD1. Sequencing was performed on PBMCs or T cells enriched from blood (not recorded which). The chain's CDR3 is CASSGKQGVNTDTQYF. The CDR3 DNA reads TGCGCCAGCAGTGGCAAGCAGGGGGTCAACACAGATACGCAGTATTTT.